This TCR beta chain was profiled in a study of cytomegalovirus exposure and HLA in healthy donors. Study-wide points: Later, an analysis showed that TCR beta chains associated with HLA were more clonally expanded than others that were equally common.

On this clone: What it binds is unknown. Other DNA sequences in the sample encode the same CDR3.

The V gene's germline CDR1 is SGHRS and CDR2 YFSETQ. This CDR3 has 14 residues. V was pared by 0 bases and J by 8 bases, with 4 bases of the junction left unmatched. The PCR used 60 Vbeta and 13 Jbeta primers. Produced via immunoSEQ multiplex PCR; TCRdb's table is partial and in-frame only. The repertoire includes more than 150,000 clones, around 80% of them detected once, and roughly 1.4% sits in the top ten. The sequencing sample was made of PBMCs. The receptor was derived from a young woman in good health and CMV-seronegative. The V and J genes are TRBV5-1 and TRBJ1-2; 10 nucleotides align to TRBD1. DNA for the CDR3: TGCGCCAGCAGCTTGGGGGACAGGGGATACGGCTACACCTTC. This sequence encodes CASSLGDRGYGYTF. Supplemented by reference TRBV5-1 and TRBJ1-2, the full variable domain reads KAGVTQTPRYLIKTRGQQVTLSCSPISGHRSVSWYQQTPGQGLQFLFEYFSETQRNKGNFPGRFSGRQFSNSRSEMNVSTLELGDSALYLCASSLGDRGYGYTFGSGTRLTVV.